The 11 T cell receptor beta chains presented below share a single source sample, sequenced in a study of blood T cell repertoires in COVID-19 (dated by TCRdb to 2020 to 2022). Library generation was performed with the immunoSEQ multiplex PCR assay. TCRdb provides this immuneACCESS table in a form limited to in-frame rearrangements. Some clones are lacking; in checked studies, under half of them reflect an unresolved V gene, and why the rest are absent is not known. This sample gives 30,000 to 40,000 clones in total; roughly 88% of them show up just once. The ten largest make up 6.3% of the sample. Sequences were obtained from peripheral blood. The receptors derive from a human donor in a cohort sampled during active COVID-19.

The chain's CDR3 is CATSRDRQGVNEKLFF. The DNA for the CDR3 is TGTGCCACCAGCAGAGATAGGCAGGGGGTTAATGAAAAACTGTTTTTT. The V and J genes are TRBV15 and TRBJ1-4; 7 bases agree with TRBD1. CDR3 length equals 16 residues. V lost 0 bases and J lost 4; bases outside the gene matches: 5. Germline CDR1 LNHNV, CDR2 YYDKDF (reference sequence). The full variable domain, with the rest looked up from reference TRBV15 and TRBJ1-4, is DAMVIQNPRYQVTQFGKPVTLSCSQTLNHNVMYWYQQKSSQAPKLLFHYYDKDFNNEADTPDNFQSRRPNTSFCFLDIRSPGLGDTAMYLCATSRDRQGVNEKLFFGSGTQLSVL.

The chain combines TRBV27 with TRBJ2-1, with 9 bases matching TRBD2. The CDR3 covers 16 residues. With V trimmed by 3 bases and J by 11 bases, 14 bases remained unmatched. In germline, CDR1 is MNHEY, CDR2 SMNVEV (reference sequence). CDR3 in amino acids: CASSFLRSGSGGQQFF. In DNA form, the CDR3 reads TGTGCCAGCAGTTTCCTCCGTAGCGGGAGTGGGGGCCAGCAGTTCTTC.

Only a few counts were recorded for this clone. The chain is built from TRBV9 and TRBJ2-7; D is uncertain. Germline V gene sequence: CDR1 SGDLS, CDR2 YYNGEE. V was trimmed by 2 bases and J by 0 bases, leaving 15 bases between them. The CDR3 loop spans 16 amino acids. CDR3 residues: CASSVSGGHSSYEQYF. CDR3 DNA sequence: TGTGCCAGCAGCGTTTCTGGCGGCCATAGCTCCTACGAGCAGTACTTC.

The gene calls are TRBV15 and TRBJ2-5, with D possibly being TRBD1 (5 bases). The CDR3 totals 15 residues. Germline loops: CDR1 LNHNV, CDR2 YYDKDF (reference sequence). V gave up 0 bases and J gave up 1 base, with 9 bases separating them. DNA for the CDR3: TGTGCCACCAGCAGAGATGGACACTTCCAAGAGACCCAGTACTTC. Amino acid sequence: CATSRDGHFQETQYF.

The CDR3 protein is CASSIELSSNQPQHF. The CDR3 coding sequence is TGTGCCAGTAGTATAGAACTATCTAGCAATCAGCCCCAGCATTTT. The chain links TRBV19 to TRBJ1-5; D is unresolved. CDR1 is LNHDA and CDR2 is SQIVND in the germline V gene (reference sequence). The CDR3 is 15 amino acids. V gave up 0 bases and J gave up 0 bases, with 6 bases separating them.

The V and J genes are TRBV24-1 and TRBJ2-5; tentative D call: TRBD2 (7 bases). The germline V gene encodes CDR1 KGHDR and CDR2 SFDVKD. CDR3 size: 12 residues. V was clipped by 7 bases and J by 4 bases, with 9 bases between them. The DNA for the CDR3 is TGTGCCACCAGGGGAGGGGGAGAGACCCAGTACTTC. Protein: CATRGGGETQYF.

The chain couples TRBV3-1 (or the pseudogene TRBV3-2) to TRBJ2-3; a weak D match, TRBD1 (6 bases). Germline V gene sequence: CDR1 LGHDT, CDR2 YNNKEL (reference sequence). Trimming cost V 4 bases and J 3 bases, with 23 bases left between them. This CDR3 has 18 amino acids. CDR3 residues: CASSRRQVTDTRTDTQYF. The CDR3 DNA reads TGTGCCAGCAGCCGTCGACAGGTAACAGATACGCGAACAGATACGCAGTATTTT.

The chain employs TRBV15 and TRBJ1-2; tentative D call: TRBD1 (6 bases). V dropped 0 bases and J dropped 7 bases, with 15 bases sitting between them. Germline lookup yields CDR1 LNHNV and CDR2 YYDKDF (reference sequence). The CDR3 length is 15 residues. This CDR3 is CATSRDVSAGVGYTF. CDR3 coding DNA: TGTGCCACCAGCAGAGATGTTTCGGCAGGGGTTGGCTACACCTTC.

The CDR3 here is CASQDGATNEKLFF. CDR3 sequence (DNA): TGTGCCAGCCAGGACGGGGCAACTAATGAAAAACTGTTTTTT. The chain links TRBV6-5 to TRBJ1-4; D is uncertain. Trimming removed 8 bases at V and 0 bases at J, with 10 bases between. Germline V CDR1 and CDR2: MNHEY, SVGAGI. This CDR3 comprises 14 residues.

This chain links TRBV15 with TRBJ2-4, with 8 nucleotides matching TRBD2. CDR3 length equals 18 residues. V lost 0 bases to trimming and J lost 1 base; unmatched junction nucleotides: 8. Looked up from germline, CDR1 is LNHNV and CDR2 is YYDKDF (reference sequence). The CDR3: CATSRERGARFAKNIQYF. CDR3 DNA sequence: TGTGCCACCAGCAGAGAGCGGGGGGCCCGTTTCGCCAAAAACATTCAGTACTTC.

This chain connects TRBV19 to TRBJ2-3; TRBD2 aligns across 7 bases. The CDR3 consists of 16 residues. The trim removed 8 bases at V and 0 bases at J, leaving 11 bases unmatched. Germline CDR1 LNHDA, CDR2 SQIVND (reference sequence). The CDR3, as DNA: TGTGCCAGTGGAGCGGGCCTAGCGGCTAGCACAGATACGCAGTATTTT. It yields the protein CASGAGLAASTDTQYF.